These 18 T cell receptor beta chains came from one sample sequenced in a study of cytomegalovirus exposure and HLA in healthy donors. Assay: immunoSEQ multiplex PCR; the TCRdb copy retains only in-frame clones and omits some. In the table there are 100,000 to 150,000 clones, more than 70% of which are singletons. Sequenced material: PBMCs. These receptors came from a man aged 18 to 30 in good health and CMV-seronegative.

This chain connects TRBV14 to TRBJ1-5, with D possibly TRBD1 on 6 matching bases. The CDR3 sequence is 15 residues long. From germline, CDR1 is SGHDN and CDR2 FVKESK. Deletions cut 4 bases from V and 2 bases from J, with 12 bases between. The CDR3 DNA sequence: TGTGCCAGCAGCCCCGCGGGGGCGGGCAATCAGCCCCAGCATTTT. Its protein product is CASSPAGAGNQPQHF.

This rearrangement joins TRBV19 to TRBJ1-5; TRBD1 is a possible D gene (6 bases). V lost 3 bases, J lost 16 bases, and 22 bases lay in between. The V gene's germline CDR1 is LNHDA and CDR2 SQIVND (reference sequence). The CDR3 length is 14 residues. CDR3 DNA: TGTGCCAGTAGTATGGGACAAATCCTCATGGGAGTTCATTTT. It encodes CASSMGQILMGVHF.

The chain carries TRBV7-9 and TRBJ2-1; D uncertain. There are 15 residues in the CDR3. Germline loops: CDR1 SEHNR, CDR2 FQNEAQ (reference sequence). Trimming stripped 5 bases from V and 7 bases from J, with 18 bases between. CDR3: CASSPLYGRQNEQFF. Here the CDR3 DNA reads TGTGCCAGCAGCCCTTTATATGGCCGCCAGAATGAGCAGTTCTTC.

The chain carries TRBV6-5 and TRBJ2-3; TRBD2 matches 9 bases. The V segment lost 5 bases and the J segment 7 bases; nucleotides outside the gene matches: 10. Germline CDR1 MNHEY, CDR2 SVGAGI. CDR3 size: 15 residues. This chain's CDR3 is CASSRAGTSRHTQYF. The CDR3 DNA reads as TGTGCCAGCAGTCGTGCCGGGACTAGCAGACATACGCAGTATTTT.

V and J are TRBV5-1 and TRBJ2-1, with TRBD2 as a possible D gene (5 bases). Germline V gene lookup returns CDR1 SGHRS and CDR2 YFSETQ. There are 13 residues in the CDR3. V was trimmed by 4 bases and J by 8 bases, leaving 13 bases between them. CDR3 residues: CASSRGGLDEQFF. DNA of the CDR3: TGCGCCAGCAGCCGAGGAGGTTTGGATGAGCAGTTCTTC.

The chain has TRBV6-5 and TRBJ2-7; maybe TRBD2 (6 bases). This CDR3 is built from 15 residues. The ends were cut back, 6 bases at V and 3 bases at J, with 18 bases in the middle. Germline values: CDR1 MNHEY, CDR2 SVGAGI. As DNA, the CDR3 is TGTGCCAGCAGCGCCGAGGCGGGGTCGGGCTACGAGCAGTACTTC. Translating it yields CASSAEAGSGYEQYF.

The rearrangement links TRBV19 to TRBJ2-3; 12 nucleotides align to TRBD2. Germline-derived CDR1 and CDR2 are LNHDA and SQIVND (reference sequence). The CDR3 covers 16 residues. Trimming took 2 bases from V and 2 from J; bases not matched to a gene: 2. The CDR3 here is CASSITSGGLTDTQYF. The CDR3 nucleotides are TGTGCCAGTAGTATAACTAGCGGGGGGCTCACAGATACGCAGTATTTT.

A single count supports this clone. In nucleotides, the CDR3 is TGTGCCAGCAGCTTCGGTCGACAGGATCAGCCCCAGCATTTT. Translating it yields CASSFGRQDQPQHF. The chain has TRBV13 and TRBJ1-5, with a tentative D call TRBD1 (6 bases). Germline V gene sequence: CDR1 PRHDT, CDR2 FYEKMQ (reference sequence). The CDR3 contains 14 residues. The ends were cut back, 3 bases at V and 5 bases at J, with 11 bases in the middle.

This rearrangement joins TRBV4-1 to TRBJ2-6, with 12 bases matching TRBD1. This CDR3 region has 19 residues. Germline trimming cut 3 bases from V and 2 bases from J; bases unmatched to any gene: 8. CDR1 and CDR2 from the germline V gene are MGHRA and YSYEKL. The CDR3 coding sequence is TGCGCCAGCAGCCAGGGGCGGGACAGGGGGCCTGCTGGGGCCAACGTCCTGACTTTC. Translating gives CASSQGRDRGPAGANVLTF.

J is TRBJ1-1 and V is TRBV29-1, with D possibly TRBD1 on 5 matching bases. This CDR3 is built from 11 residues. The V end was cut by 3 bases, the J end by 9 bases, with 11 bases between. CDR1 and CDR2 (germline): SQVTM, ANQGSEA. The CDR3 here is CSVEAGAKAFF. As DNA, the CDR3 is TGCAGCGTTGAGGCTGGGGCGAAAGCTTTCTTT.

This chain links TRBV9 with TRBJ1-1; 9 bases match TRBD1. The trim removed 6 bases at V and 8 bases at J, leaving 14 bases unmatched. CDR3 size: 15 residues. The germline gives CDR1 SGDLS, CDR2 YYNGEE. The CDR3 sequence is CASTRTGEENKEAFF. CDR3 DNA: TGTGCCAGCACCCGGACAGGGGAGGAAAACAAGGAAGCTTTCTTT.

This clone was detected only once. DNA of the CDR3: TGCGCCAGCAGCCAAGACCCCAAGGGGGCGCGTGGAAACACCATATATTTT. This translates into CASSQDPKGARGNTIYF. The chain employs TRBV4-1 and TRBJ1-3; TRBD1 aligns across 7 bases. CDR3 length: 17 residues. After removal of 0 bases from V and 3 bases from J, the junction contained 8 bases not matched to a gene. The germline V gene encodes CDR1 MGHRA and CDR2 YSYEKL.

The chain uses TRBV18 and TRBJ1-1, with D perhaps matching TRBD1 (5 bases). The germline V and J ends were trimmed by 6 bases and 1 base, with 12 bases remaining between them. In germline, CDR1 is KGHSH, CDR2 LQKENI. The CDR3 is 14 residues long. The CDR3 DNA reads as TGTGCCAGCTCCCAAAGACAGAAGAACACTGAAGCTTTCTTT. It yields the protein CASSQRQKNTEAFF.

The chain's CDR3 is CASTRGTGYEQYF. The CDR3 DNA follows: TGTGCCAGCACCCGCGGGACGGGGTACGAGCAGTACTTC. The chain couples TRBV27 to TRBJ2-7; D may be TRBD2 (6 bases). Germline CDR1 is MNHEY and CDR2 is SMNVEV (reference sequence). CDR3 length: 13 amino acids. Trimming left V 7 bases short and J 4 bases short, with 14 bases between.

This clone appeared a few times. The chain employs TRBV11-2 and TRBJ2-2; D might be TRBD1 (6 bases). Germline CDR1 and CDR2: SGHAT and FQNNGV. The V gene lost 5 bases and the J gene lost 3 bases, with 7 bases spanning the gap. The CDR3 totals 13 residues. CDR3 loop: CASSRTDTGELFF. The CDR3 DNA follows: TGTGCCAGCAGCCGGACAGACACCGGGGAGCTGTTTTTT. Filled out from reference TRBV11-2 and TRBJ2-2, the complete variable domain reads EAGVAQSPRYKIIEKRQSVAFWCNPISGHATLYWYQQILGQGPKLLIQFQNNGVVDDSQLPKDRFSAERLKGVDSTLKIQPAKLEDSAVYLCASSRTDTGELFFGEGSRLTVL.

V gene TRBV5-1 combines with J gene TRBJ2-7; D might be TRBD2 (5 bases). The CDR3 runs to 14 residues. The V and J ends lost 4 bases and 2 bases respectively, with 13 bases between them. Germline V gene sequence: CDR1 SGHRS, CDR2 YFSETQ. This chain's CDR3 is CASSPSGGAYEQYF. The CDR3, as DNA: TGCGCCAGCAGCCCCAGCGGTGGAGCCTACGAGCAGTACTTC.

CDR3 region: CASSLNRGSQETQYF. The CDR3 DNA is TGCGCCAGCAGCTTGAACAGGGGGTCCCAAGAGACCCAGTACTTC. The rearrangement joins TRBV5-1 to TRBJ2-5; 8 bases align to TRBD1. CDR1 is SGHRS and CDR2 is YFSETQ in the germline V gene. This CDR3 spans 15 amino acids. V shed 1 base and J 1 base; nucleotides not matched to a gene: 3.

This chain's CDR3 is CASSRPGTSGRFPRQYF. The CDR3, as DNA: TGTGCCAGCAGCCGTCCCGGGACTAGCGGGAGGTTCCCTCGGCAGTACTTC. V gene TRBV7-6 combines with J gene TRBJ2-7; 15 nucleotides line up with TRBD2. The CDR3 covers 17 residues. J lost 9 bases, V lost 5 bases, and 14 bases had no gene match. In germline, CDR1 is SGHVS, CDR2 FNYEAQ.